Listed below are T cell receptor beta chains from one sample, sequenced in a study of identical twins. TCRdb passed the 5' RACE reads through MiXCR, listing each CDR3 protein once. Of under 400,000 distinct CDR3 sequences listed, roughly 9% were seen once; the top ten hold about 8.1%. Sequencing used naive T cells sorted from blood. All receptors derive from a woman aged 45-65 years in good health. CDR3s include the opening cysteine and the closing phenylalanine or tryptophan. The D gene is left open where the match is weak. Where a row states a size, it is once, few, many or the class of an expanded clone; other rows omit it.

V gene,clone size,J gene,D gene,CDR3 protein,CDR3 DNA
TRBV20-1,many,TRBJ1-5,.,CSARKGTGQPQHF,TGCAGTGCTAGAAAGGGGACTGGGCAGCCCCAGCATTTT
TRBV29-1,few,TRBJ1-2,.,CSVEGWGGYTF,TGCAGCGTTGAAGGGTGGGGTGGCTACACCTTC
TRBV14,.,TRBJ2-3,.,CASSQIWTGDPTDTQYF,TGTGCCAGCAGCCAAATCTGGACGGGAGACCCCACAGATACGCAGTATTTT
TRBV3-1,few,TRBJ1-2,.,CASRAWGAAQTSDYGYTF,TGTGCCAGCCGAGCATGGGGGGCAGCCCAAACTTCCGACTATGGCTACACCTTC
TRBV5-1,many,TRBJ2-2,.,CASGQFFGTNTGELFF,TGCGCCAGCGGCCAATTCTTCGGGACAAACACCGGGGAGCTGTTTTTT
TRBV20-1,many,TRBJ2-1,TRBD2,CSATRLTSGTYNEQFF,TGCAGTGCAACCCGACTTACTAGCGGGACCTACAATGAGCAGTTCTTC
TRBV18,once,TRBJ1-4,.,CASSPSAGVEKLFF,TGTGCCAGCTCACCTTCGGCAGGGGTTGAAAAACTGTTTTTT
TRBV29-1,.,TRBJ2-5,.,CSYDRVDGETQYF,TGCAGTTACGACCGGGTCGATGGGGAGACCCAGTACTTC
TRBV12-3/TRBV12-4,.,TRBJ2-1,.,CASSFVTSRGGNEQFF,TGTGCCAGCAGCTTTGTAACTAGCAGGGGAGGGAATGAGCAGTTCTTC
TRBV19,.,TRBJ2-2,.,CASLGFTGELFF,TGTGCCAGTTTGGGCTTCACCGGGGAGCTGTTTTTT
TRBV2,few,TRBJ1-2,.,CASTGTGGYTF,TGTGCCAGCACCGGGACCGGCGGCTACACCTTC
TRBV5-1,few,TRBJ1-1,.,CASRGVTEAFF,TGCGCCAGCAGGGGGGTCACTGAAGCTTTCTTT
TRBV11-2,few,TRBJ2-2,.,CASSLDHRRENTGELFF,TGTGCCAGCAGCTTAGATCATAGGCGGGAGAACACCGGGGAGCTGTTTTTT
TRBV27,.,TRBJ2-3,TRBD2,CASSFLTRGREPLTQYF,TGTGCCAGCAGTTTCCTCACTCGCGGGAGGGAACCCCTTACGCAGTATTTT
TRBV20-1,.,TRBJ1-1,.,CSAREPYSTIEAFF,TGCAGTGCTAGAGAGCCCTACTCGACGATTGAAGCTTTCTTT
TRBV7-2,few,TRBJ1-4,.,CASSLDIWAGTSSETNEKLFF,TGTGCCAGCAGCTTAGACATATGGGCCGGGACATCAAGTGAGACTAATGAAAAACTGTTTTTT